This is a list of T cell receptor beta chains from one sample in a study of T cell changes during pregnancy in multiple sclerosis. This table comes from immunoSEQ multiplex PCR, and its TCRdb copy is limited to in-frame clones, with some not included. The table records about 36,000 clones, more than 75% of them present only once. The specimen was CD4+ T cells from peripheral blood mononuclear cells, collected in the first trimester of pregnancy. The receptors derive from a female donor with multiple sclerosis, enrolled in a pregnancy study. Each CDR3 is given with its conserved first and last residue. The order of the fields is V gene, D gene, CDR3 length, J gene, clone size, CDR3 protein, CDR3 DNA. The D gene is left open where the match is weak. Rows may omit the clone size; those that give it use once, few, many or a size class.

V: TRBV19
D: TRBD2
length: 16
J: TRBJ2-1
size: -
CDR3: CASSIRLAGGRNEQFF
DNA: TGTGCCAGTAGTATTCGACTAGCGGGGGGTCGGAATGAGCAGTTCTTC

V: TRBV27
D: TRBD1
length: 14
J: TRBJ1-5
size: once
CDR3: CASAFTGGHQPQHF
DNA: TGTGCCAGCGCATTTACAGGGGGCCATCAGCCCCAGCATTTT

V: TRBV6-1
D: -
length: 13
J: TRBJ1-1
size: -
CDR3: CASSWGRNTEAFF
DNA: TGTGCCAGCAGTTGGGGCAGGAACACTGAAGCTTTCTTT

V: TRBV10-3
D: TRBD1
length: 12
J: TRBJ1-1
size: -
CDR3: CATGTGGMEAFF
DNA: TGTGCCACCGGGACAGGGGGCATGGAAGCTTTCTTT

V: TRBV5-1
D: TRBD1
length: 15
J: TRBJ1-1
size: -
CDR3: CASSKEPGQGTEAFF
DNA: TGCGCCAGCAGCAAAGAGCCGGGACAGGGCACTGAAGCTTTCTTT

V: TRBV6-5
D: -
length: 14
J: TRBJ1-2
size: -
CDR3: CASSSRSLPYGYTF
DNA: TGTGCCAGCAGTTCACGCAGTTTGCCCTATGGCTACACCTTC

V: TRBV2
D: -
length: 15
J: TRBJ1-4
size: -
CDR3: CASSEAAAGDEKLFF
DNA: TGTGCCAGCAGTGAAGCGGCGGCAGGGGATGAAAAACTGTTTTTT

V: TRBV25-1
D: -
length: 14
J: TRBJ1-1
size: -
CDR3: CASSARTRNTEAFF
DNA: TGTGCCAGCAGTGCCCGGACAAGGAACACTGAAGCTTTCTTT

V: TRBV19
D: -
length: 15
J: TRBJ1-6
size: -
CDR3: CASSPGRSGNSPLHF
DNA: TGTGCCAGTAGTCCCGGGCGAAGCGGTAATTCACCCCTCCACTTT

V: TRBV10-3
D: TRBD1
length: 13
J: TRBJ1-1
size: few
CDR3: CAISDYRGTEAFF
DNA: TGTGCCATCAGTGACTACAGGGGCACTGAAGCTTTCTTT

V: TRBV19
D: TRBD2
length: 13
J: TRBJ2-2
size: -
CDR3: CAISGLGTGELFF
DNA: TGTGCCATTTCGGGACTAGGAACCGGGGAGCTGTTTTTT

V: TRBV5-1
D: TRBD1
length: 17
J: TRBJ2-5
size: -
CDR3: CASSLGSGTGVRETQYF
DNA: TGCGCCAGCAGCTTGGGATCCGGGACAGGGGTTCGTGAGACCCAGTACTTC

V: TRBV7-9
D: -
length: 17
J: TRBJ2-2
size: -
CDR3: CASSSPRRVPNTGELFF
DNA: TGTGCCAGCAGCTCCCCGCGCCGGGTTCCGAACACCGGGGAGCTGTTTTTT

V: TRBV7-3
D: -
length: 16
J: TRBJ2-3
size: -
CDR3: CASSLETGGFTDTQYF
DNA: TGTGCCAGCAGCTTGGAAACAGGCGGATTCACAGATACGCAGTATTTT

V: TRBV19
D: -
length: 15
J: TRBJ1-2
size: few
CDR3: CASTRGSGLAYGYTF
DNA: TGTGCCAGTACCAGGGGAAGCGGTCTTGCCTATGGCTACACCTTC

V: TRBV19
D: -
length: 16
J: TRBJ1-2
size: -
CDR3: CASSPTGGIALYGYTF
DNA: TGTGCCAGTAGTCCTACGGGGGGTATCGCCCTCTATGGCTACACCTTC